This TCR beta chain was found in a study of graft-versus-host responses after intestinal transplantation. Whole-study context: Among the recipients, transplants were multivisceral, liver-intestinal, or isolated intestinal.

The table came from immunoSEQ multiplex PCR; TCRdb's copy has only in-frame clones and leaves some out. The sample gives about 47,000 clones, 90% to 95% of which show up once; roughly 0.21% is in the top ten. The study's findings and limits: Among circulating GvH clones, peak levels were associated with early post-transplant declines in HvG clones.

As to this clone: Its antigen is not identified.

The clonotype originates from a human donor who was the organ donor for an intestinal transplant. This material consisted of unstimulated CD8+ T cells sorted from spleen or lymph node cells, taken before transplant.

This chain's CDR3 is CASSSFGASSYNEQFF. For the CDR3, the DNA is TGTGCCAGTAGTTCCTTCGGGGCGAGCTCCTACAATGAGCAGTTCTTC. The rearrangement links TRBV19 to TRBJ2-1; D possibly uses TRBD1 or TRBD2 (5 bases each). This CDR3 has 16 residues. V lost 5 bases and J lost 0, with 14 bases in between. Germline V gene sequence: CDR1 LNHDA, CDR2 SQIVND (reference sequence). Supplemented by reference TRBV19 and TRBJ2-1, the full variable domain reads DGGITQSPKYLFRKEGQNVTLSCEQNLNHDAMYWYRQDPGQGLRLIYYSQIVNDFQKGDIAEGYSVSREKKESFPLTVTSAQKNPTAFYLCASSSFGASSYNEQFFGPGTRLTVL.